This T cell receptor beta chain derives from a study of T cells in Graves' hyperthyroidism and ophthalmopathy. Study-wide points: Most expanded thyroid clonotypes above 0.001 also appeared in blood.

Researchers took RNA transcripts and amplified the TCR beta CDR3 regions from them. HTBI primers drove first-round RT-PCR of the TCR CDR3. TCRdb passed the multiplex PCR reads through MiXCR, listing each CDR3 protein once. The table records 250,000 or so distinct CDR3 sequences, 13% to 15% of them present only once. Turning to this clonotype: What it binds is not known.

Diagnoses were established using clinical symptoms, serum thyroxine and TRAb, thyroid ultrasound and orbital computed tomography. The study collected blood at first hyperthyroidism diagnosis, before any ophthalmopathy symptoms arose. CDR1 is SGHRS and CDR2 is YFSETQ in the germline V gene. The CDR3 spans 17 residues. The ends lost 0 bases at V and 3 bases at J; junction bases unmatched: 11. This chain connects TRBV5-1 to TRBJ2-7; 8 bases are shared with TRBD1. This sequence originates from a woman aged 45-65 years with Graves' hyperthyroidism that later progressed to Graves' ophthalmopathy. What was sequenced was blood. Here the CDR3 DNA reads TGCGCCAGCAGCTTGGCAACCGGGACAGGAATCGGCTACGAGCAGTACTTC. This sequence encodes CASSLATGTGIGYEQYF.